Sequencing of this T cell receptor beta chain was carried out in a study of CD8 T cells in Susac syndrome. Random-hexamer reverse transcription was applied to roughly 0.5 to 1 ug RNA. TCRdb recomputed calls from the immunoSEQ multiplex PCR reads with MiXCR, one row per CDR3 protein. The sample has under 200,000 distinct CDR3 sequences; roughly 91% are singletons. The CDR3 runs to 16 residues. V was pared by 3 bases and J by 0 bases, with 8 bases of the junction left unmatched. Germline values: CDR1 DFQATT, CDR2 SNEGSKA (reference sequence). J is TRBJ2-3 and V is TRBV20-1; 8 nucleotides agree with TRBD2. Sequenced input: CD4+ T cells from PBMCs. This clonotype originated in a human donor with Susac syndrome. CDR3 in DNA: TGCAGTGCTAGTAATGTCCGGGGGGGGAGCACAGATACGCAGTATTTT. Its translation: CSASNVRGGSTDTQYF.